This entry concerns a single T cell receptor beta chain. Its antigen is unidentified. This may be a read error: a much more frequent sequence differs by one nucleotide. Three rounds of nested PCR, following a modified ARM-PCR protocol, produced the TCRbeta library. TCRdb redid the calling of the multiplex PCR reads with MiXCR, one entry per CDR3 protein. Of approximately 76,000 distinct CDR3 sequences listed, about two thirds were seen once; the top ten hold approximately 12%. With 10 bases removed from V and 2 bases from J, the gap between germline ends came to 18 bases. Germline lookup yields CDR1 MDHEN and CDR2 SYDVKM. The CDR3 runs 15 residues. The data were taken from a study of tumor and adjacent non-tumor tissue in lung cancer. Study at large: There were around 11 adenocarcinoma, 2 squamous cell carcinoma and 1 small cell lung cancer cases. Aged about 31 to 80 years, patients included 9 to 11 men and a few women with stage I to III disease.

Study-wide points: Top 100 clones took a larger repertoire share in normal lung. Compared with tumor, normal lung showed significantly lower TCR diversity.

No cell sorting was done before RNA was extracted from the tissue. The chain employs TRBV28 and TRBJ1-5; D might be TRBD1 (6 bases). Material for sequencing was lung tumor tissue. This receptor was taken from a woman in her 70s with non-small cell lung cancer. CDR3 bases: TGTGCCAACAGCCCCAGGGGTCCGGGCAATCAGCCCCAGCATTTT. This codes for CANSPRGPGNQPQHF.